This TCR beta chain comes out of a study of circulating and synovial CD4+ cells in juvenile arthritis. V trimming: 0 bases; J trimming: 2 bases; junction bases outside the gene matches: 4. Germline V CDR1 and CDR2: SGHTA, FQGNSA. The CDR3 spans 15 residues. The data were produced by immunoSEQ multiplex PCR, yet TCRdb's version contains in-frame clones alone and is incomplete. The data show approximately 35,000 clones, about 95% seen once. This clonotype was obtained from a human donor with juvenile idiopathic arthritis. The genes are TRBV7-2 and TRBJ2-7; 7 nucleotides line up with TRBD2. The sequenced sample consisted of CD4+ T cells from blood. This CDR3 is CASSLARGGAYEQYF. CDR3 nucleotide sequence: TGTGCCAGCAGCTTAGCTCGCGGGGGTGCCTACGAGCAGTACTTC.